This T cell receptor beta chain stems from a study of cytomegalovirus exposure and HLA in healthy donors. To note about this clone: The antigen remains undetermined.

CDR1 is MNHEY, CDR2 SVGAGI, per germline. CDR3 length equals 14 residues. The junction had 6 bases not matched to a gene; V was cut back by 5 bases and J by 2 bases. Study conclusions and caveats: 87-base-pair reads could not separate some V segments, including TRBV6-2 and TRBV6-3.

With 60 Vbeta and 13 Jbeta primers, the PCR was carried out. TCRdb keeps only in-frame clones here, not all; method: immunoSEQ multiplex PCR. The table records fewer than 80,000 clones, around 79% of them present only once. Sequenced material: PBMCs. The chain links TRBV6-5 to TRBJ2-7, with 7 bases fitting TRBD1. This receptor was identified in a man under 40 in good health and CMV-seronegative. CDR3 amino acids: CASSTGTATYEQYF. The CDR3, as DNA: TGTGCCAGCAGTACCGGGACAGCGACCTACGAGCAGTACTTC.